The rows below give T cell receptor beta chains drawn from one sample of a study of blood T cell repertoires in COVID-19. Generated by immunoSEQ multiplex PCR, the TCRdb table keeps only in-frame clones and is missing some. The sample carries 270,000 or so clones, roughly 85% recorded once. Sequenced input: peripheral blood. Every receptor here comes from a woman aged 18-35 years with acute or convalescent COVID-19. Each CDR3 is given with its conserved first and last residue. Each record gives: V gene, clone size, J gene, D gene, CDR3 DNA, CDR3 protein. D genes are given only for firm matches. A clone size is listed for some rows: how often the clone was seen (once, few, many), or a class if it is expanded.

V gene: TRBV21-1; clone size: .; J gene: TRBJ2-2; D gene: .; CDR3 DNA: TGTGCCAGCAGCGTCCGACTAGAACCCACCGGGGAGCTGTTTTTT; CDR3 protein: CASSVRLEPTGELFF
V gene: TRBV5-8; clone size: once; J gene: TRBJ1-5; D gene: TRBD1; CDR3 DNA: TGTGCCAGCAGCTCTTGGATAGGACAGGGTAGTCAGCCCCAGCATTTT; CDR3 protein: CASSSWIGQGSQPQHF
V gene: TRBV28; clone size: .; J gene: TRBJ2-3; D gene: TRBD2; CDR3 DNA: TGTGCCAGCAGCTCGGGACTAGCGGGGTATAGCACAGATACGCAGTATTTT; CDR3 protein: CASSSGLAGYSTDTQYF
V gene: TRBV15; clone size: .; J gene: TRBJ1-1; D gene: .; CDR3 DNA: TGTGCCACCAGCCGCTCTTTCTCGGGGACTGAAGCTTTCTTT; CDR3 protein: CATSRSFSGTEAFF
V gene: TRBV5-6; clone size: .; J gene: TRBJ2-3; D gene: .; CDR3 DNA: TGTGCCAGCAGCTTGGGTTGGGCCACAGATACGCAGTATTTT; CDR3 protein: CASSLGWATDTQYF
V gene: TRBV6-5; clone size: .; J gene: TRBJ2-3; D gene: .; CDR3 DNA: TGTGCCAGCAGTTGGTCTCGTACGGGATTCACAGATACGCAGTATTTT; CDR3 protein: CASSWSRTGFTDTQYF
V gene: TRBV10-1; clone size: .; J gene: TRBJ2-1; D gene: TRBD2; CDR3 DNA: TGCGCCAGCAGTGAGAGCGGGGGGCAAGGGGAGCAGTTCTTC; CDR3 protein: CASSESGGQGEQFF
V gene: TRBV19; clone size: .; J gene: TRBJ2-3; D gene: TRBD1; CDR3 DNA: TGTGCCAGTAGTCCACAGGGGTTGGGGACAGATACGCAGTATTTT; CDR3 protein: CASSPQGLGTDTQYF
V gene: TRBV19; clone size: .; J gene: TRBJ2-2; D gene: .; CDR3 DNA: TGTGCCAGTAGTCCCCAGAGGGAGTTCTACACCGGGGAGCTGTTTTTT; CDR3 protein: CASSPQREFYTGELFF
V gene: TRBV7-8; clone size: .; J gene: TRBJ2-1; D gene: TRBD2; CDR3 DNA: TGTGCCAGCAGCCCCCGGGCTAGCGGGACCTACAATGAGCAGTTCTTC; CDR3 protein: CASSPRASGTYNEQFF
V gene: TRBV5-6; clone size: .; J gene: TRBJ1-1; D gene: .; CDR3 DNA: TGTGCCAGCAGCTTGGTGGAGGGTTTGAACACTGAAGCTTTCTTT; CDR3 protein: CASSLVEGLNTEAFF
V gene: TRBV5-1; clone size: .; J gene: TRBJ1-3; D gene: .; CDR3 DNA: TGCGCCAGCAGCTCTTACGGGGACTCTGGAAACACCATATATTTT; CDR3 protein: CASSSYGDSGNTIYF
V gene: TRBV6-1; clone size: .; J gene: TRBJ2-1; D gene: .; CDR3 DNA: TGTGCCAGCAGTGAAGGAGGCTACAATGAGCAGTTCTTC; CDR3 protein: CASSEGGYNEQFF
V gene: TRBV28; clone size: .; J gene: TRBJ2-5; D gene: TRBD2; CDR3 DNA: TGTGCCAGCAGTTTATCTGGACTAGCGGGATGGGGGGAGACCCAGTACTTC; CDR3 protein: CASSLSGLAGWGETQYF
V gene: TRBV5-1; clone size: .; J gene: TRBJ2-5; D gene: TRBD2; CDR3 DNA: TGCGCCAGCAGCCTCGGACTAGCGGGAGAAGAGACCCAGTACTTC; CDR3 protein: CASSLGLAGEETQYF
V gene: TRBV27; clone size: .; J gene: TRBJ1-2; D gene: TRBD1; CDR3 DNA: TGTGCCAGCAGTTTATCGATGGGACAGGGGTCGAGCTATGGCTACACCTTC; CDR3 protein: CASSLSMGQGSSYGYTF
V gene: TRBV2; clone size: .; J gene: TRBJ2-3; D gene: .; CDR3 DNA: TGTGCCAGCAGTGGGACAGCCCCAGCGCAGTATTTT; CDR3 protein: CASSGTAPAQYF
V gene: TRBV10-3; clone size: .; J gene: TRBJ2-2; D gene: TRBD2; CDR3 DNA: TGTGCCATCAGTGGGGGCGGGAGTAGGACCGGGGAGCTGTTTTTT; CDR3 protein: CAISGGGSRTGELFF
V gene: TRBV7-2; clone size: .; J gene: TRBJ2-7; D gene: TRBD1; CDR3 DNA: TGTGCCAGCACCAAACAGGGGCTCGCATACGAGCAGTACTTC; CDR3 protein: CASTKQGLAYEQYF
V gene: TRBV6-4; clone size: few; J gene: TRBJ2-1; D gene: .; CDR3 DNA: TGTGCCAGCAGTGAGGTTGGGGGAGGTTACAATGAGCAGTTCTTC; CDR3 protein: CASSEVGGGYNEQFF
V gene: TRBV27; clone size: once; J gene: TRBJ2-5; D gene: TRBD2; CDR3 DNA: TGTGCCAGCAGTTCGATAGCGGGATTAGAGACCCAGTACTTC; CDR3 protein: CASSSIAGLETQYF
V gene: TRBV28; clone size: .; J gene: TRBJ2-1; D gene: TRBD2; CDR3 DNA: TGTGCCAGCAGCCAGACTAGCGTAGGGGGCAATGAGCAGTTCTTC; CDR3 protein: CASSQTSVGGNEQFF
V gene: TRBV3-1/TRBV3-2; clone size: .; J gene: TRBJ1-5; D gene: .; CDR3 DNA: TGTGCCAGCAGCCACAGGGATCAGCCCCAGCATTTT; CDR3 protein: CASSHRDQPQHF
V gene: TRBV19; clone size: .; J gene: TRBJ2-7; D gene: .; CDR3 DNA: TGTGCCAGTAGTATGGATAGGAGCTCCTACGAGCAGTACTTC; CDR3 protein: CASSMDRSSYEQYF
V gene: TRBV7-9; clone size: .; J gene: TRBJ1-1; D gene: .; CDR3 DNA: TGTGCCAGCAGCTTCGTCATCCCTTCAGGAGGAGGGACTGAAGCTTTCTTT; CDR3 protein: CASSFVIPSGGGTEAFF